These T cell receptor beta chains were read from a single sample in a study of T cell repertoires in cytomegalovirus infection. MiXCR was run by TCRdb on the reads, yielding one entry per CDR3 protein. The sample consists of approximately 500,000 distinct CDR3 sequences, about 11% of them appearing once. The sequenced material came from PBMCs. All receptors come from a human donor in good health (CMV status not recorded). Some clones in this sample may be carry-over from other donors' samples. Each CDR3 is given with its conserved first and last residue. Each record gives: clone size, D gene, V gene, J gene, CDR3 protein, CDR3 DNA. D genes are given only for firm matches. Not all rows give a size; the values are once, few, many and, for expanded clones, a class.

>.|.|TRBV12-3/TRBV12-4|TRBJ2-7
CASRDHIYEQYF
TGTGCCAGCAGAGACCATATCTACGAGCAGTACTTC
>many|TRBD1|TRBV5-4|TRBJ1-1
CASSLGTGDYTEAFF
TGTGCCAGCAGCTTGGGGACAGGAGATTACACTGAAGCTTTCTTT
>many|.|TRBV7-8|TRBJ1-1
CASSFRVGDTEAFF
TGTGCCAGCAGCTTCAGAGTAGGGGACACTGAAGCTTTCTTT
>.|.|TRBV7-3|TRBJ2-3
CASSLDLARSTDTQYF
TGTGCCAGCAGCTTAGATCTAGCTCGGAGCACAGATACGCAGTATTTT
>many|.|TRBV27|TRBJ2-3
CASSPGGSANTQYF
TGTGCCAGCAGTCCTGGCGGGTCCGCGAATACGCAGTATTTT
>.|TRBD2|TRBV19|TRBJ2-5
CATDRGFQRGQETQYF
TGTGCCACCGACCGGGGATTTCAGCGGGGTCAAGAGACCCAGTACTTC
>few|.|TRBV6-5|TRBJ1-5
CASSYGRGDQPQHF
TGTGCCAGCAGTTACGGGAGGGGGGATCAGCCCCAGCATTTT
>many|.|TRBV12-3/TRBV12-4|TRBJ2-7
CASSLKTAYEQYF
TGTGCCAGCAGTTTGAAAACGGCCTACGAGCAGTACTTC
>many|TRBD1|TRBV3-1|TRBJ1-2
CASNTGGGGGYTF
TGTGCCAGCAACACAGGGGGCGGAGGGGGCTACACCTTC
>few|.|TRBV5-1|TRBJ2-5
CASRLQPQETQYF
TGCGCCAGCCGTTTACAGCCGCAAGAGACCCAGTACTTC
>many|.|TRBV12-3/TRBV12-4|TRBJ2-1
CASSPRVMHEQFF
TGTGCCAGCAGTCCCCGAGTAATGCATGAGCAGTTCTTC
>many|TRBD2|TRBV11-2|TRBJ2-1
CATTIGGRNEQFF
TGTGCCACCACAATCGGGGGGAGGAATGAGCAGTTCTTC
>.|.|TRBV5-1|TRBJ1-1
CASSLAGPGDTEAFF
TGCGCCAGCAGCTTGGCAGGACCGGGGGACACTGAAGCTTTCTTT
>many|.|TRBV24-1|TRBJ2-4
CATSDFSGWGKNIQYF
TGTGCCACCAGTGATTTCTCAGGGTGGGGCAAAAACATTCAGTACTTC
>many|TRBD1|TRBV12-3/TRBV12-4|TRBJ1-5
CASSPRTGGDQPQHF
TGTGCCAGCAGTCCGAGGACAGGTGGGGATCAGCCCCAGCATTTT
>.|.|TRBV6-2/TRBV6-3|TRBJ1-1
CASRPPTMGTEAFF
TGTGCCAGCAGGCCCCCGACCATGGGCACTGAAGCTTTCTTT
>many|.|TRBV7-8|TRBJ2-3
CASTTGVYTDTQYF
TGTGCCAGCACCACGGGGGTATACACAGATACGCAGTATTTT
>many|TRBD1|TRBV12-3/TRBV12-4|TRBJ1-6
CASSPGQGVSSPLHF
TGTGCCAGCAGTCCAGGACAGGGGGTCAGTTCACCCCTCCACTTT
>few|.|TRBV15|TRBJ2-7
CATSRDSNEQYF
TGTGCCACCAGCAGAGATTCGAACGAGCAGTACTTC
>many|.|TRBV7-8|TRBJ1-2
CASSQLNWGTNYGYTF
TGTGCCAGCAGCCAACTTAACTGGGGGACTAACTATGGCTACACCTTC
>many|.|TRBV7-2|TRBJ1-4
CASSLLVTNEKLFF
TGTGCCAGCAGCCTACTCGTAACTAATGAAAAACTGTTTTTT
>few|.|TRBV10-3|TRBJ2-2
CAISESRGHGELFF
TGTGCCATCAGTGAGTCTCGAGGGCACGGGGAGCTGTTTTTT
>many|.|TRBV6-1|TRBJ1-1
CASSEAGGGPGTEAFF
TGTGCCAGCAGTGAAGCAGGAGGGGGGCCTGGAACTGAAGCTTTCTTT
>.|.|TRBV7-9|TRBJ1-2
CASSSNREGTYGYTF
TGTGCCAGCAGCTCAAACAGGGAAGGGACCTATGGCTACACCTTC
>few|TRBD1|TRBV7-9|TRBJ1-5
CASSPPTGGSNQPQHF
TGTGCCAGCAGCCCTCCCACAGGGGGAAGCAATCAGCCCCAGCATTTT
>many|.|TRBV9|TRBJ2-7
CASSVHSSSYEQYF
TGTGCCAGCAGCGTACACTCGAGCTCCTACGAGCAGTACTTC
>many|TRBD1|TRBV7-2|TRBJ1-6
CASSWGQHYNSPLHF
TGTGCCAGCAGCTGGGGACAGCACTATAATTCACCCCTCCACTTT
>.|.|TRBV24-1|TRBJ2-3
CATSEAQLVTF
TGTGCCACCAGTGAGGCCCAACTAGTCACCTTT
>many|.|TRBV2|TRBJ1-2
CASRAQGQGGYTF
TGTGCCAGCAGGGCCCAAGGACAAGGAGGCTACACCTTC
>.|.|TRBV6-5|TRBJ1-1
CASSYSDSNTEAFF
TGTGCCAGCAGTTACTCGGACTCTAACACTGAAGCTTTCTTT
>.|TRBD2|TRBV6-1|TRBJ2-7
CASSEVVGLAGGEQYF
TGTGCCAGCAGTGAAGTCGTGGGACTAGCGGGAGGCGAGCAGTACTTC
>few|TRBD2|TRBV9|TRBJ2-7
CASSPGRDEQYF
TGTGCCAGCAGCCCCGGGAGGGACGAGCAGTACTTC
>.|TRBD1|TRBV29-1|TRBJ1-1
CSVGEGKAGGAEAFF
TGCAGCGTTGGCGAAGGGAAGGCAGGGGGAGCTGAAGCTTTCTTT
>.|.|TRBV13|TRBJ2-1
CASSSLGVPEQFF
TGTGCCAGCAGCTCCCTAGGGGTACCTGAGCAGTTCTTC
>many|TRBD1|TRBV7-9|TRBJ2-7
CASSLRDRSYEQYF
TGTGCCAGCAGCTTAAGGGACAGGAGCTACGAGCAGTACTTC
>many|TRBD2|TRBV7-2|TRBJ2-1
CASSYSGSYNEQFF
TGTGCCAGCAGCTACAGCGGGAGCTACAATGAGCAGTTCTTC
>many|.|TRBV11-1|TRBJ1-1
CASSLQGRVAEAFF
TGTGCCAGCAGCTTACAGGGAAGGGTCGCTGAAGCTTTCTTT
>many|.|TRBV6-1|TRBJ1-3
CASSRGATGNTIYF
TGTGCCAGCAGTCGGGGGGCCACTGGAAACACCATATATTTT
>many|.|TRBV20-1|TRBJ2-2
CSAEGHKRVADTGELFF
TGCAGTGCTGAGGGACACAAGAGAGTAGCGGACACCGGGGAGCTGTTTTTT
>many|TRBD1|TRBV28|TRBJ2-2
CASTQDRGGTGELFF
TGTGCCAGCACCCAGGACAGGGGAGGGACCGGGGAGCTGTTTTTT
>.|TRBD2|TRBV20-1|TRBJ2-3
CSAGTSGVSGDTQYF
TGCAGTGCGGGGACTAGCGGGGTTTCGGGAGATACGCAGTATTTT
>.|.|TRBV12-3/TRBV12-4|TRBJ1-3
CASSPPRGNTIYF
TGTGCCAGCAGTCCCCCACGCGGAAACACCATATATTTT
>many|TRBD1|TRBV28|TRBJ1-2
CASKGDRGQYPNYGYTF
TGTGCCAGCAAGGGCGACAGGGGCCAGTATCCTAACTATGGCTACACCTTC
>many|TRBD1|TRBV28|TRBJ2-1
CASSRPGDREANEQFF
TGTGCCAGCAGCAGACCGGGGGACAGGGAGGCGAATGAGCAGTTCTTC
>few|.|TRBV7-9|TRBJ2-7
CASSIRGHEQYF
TGTGCCAGCAGCATCAGGGGCCACGAGCAGTACTTC
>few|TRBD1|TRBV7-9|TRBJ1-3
CASSEGQLRNSNDF
TGTGCCAGCAGCGAGGGACAGTTGAGAAATAGCAATGATTTT
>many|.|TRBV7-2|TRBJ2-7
CASSSDYHSYEQYF
TGTGCCAGCAGCTCGGACTACCACTCCTACGAGCAGTACTTC
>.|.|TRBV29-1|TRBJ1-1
CSVEPRENTEAFF
TGCAGCGTTGAACCCAGGGAGAACACTGAAGCTTTCTTT